This entry concerns a single T cell receptor (beta chain). The PCR made use of 60 Vbeta and 13 Jbeta primers. The assay was immunoSEQ multiplex PCR, and TCRdb's table has in-frame clones only and misses some. The sample lists fewer than 90,000 clones, over 60% occurring once. The donors, nominally healthy at sampling, likely had unrecorded immune exposures. This sample is drawn from a study of cytomegalovirus exposure and HLA in healthy donors. V lost 3 bases to trimming and J lost 0 bases; unmatched junction nucleotides: 1. In germline, CDR1 is SGHVS, CDR2 FQNEAQ. The CDR3 is made up of 14 amino acids.

The sample consisted of PBMCs. V gene TRBV7-8 combines with J gene TRBJ2-7; 8 bases fit TRBD1. This clonotype was sampled from a female donor in good health and CMV-seronegative. The DNA of the CDR3 is TGTGCCAGCAGCTTGGGACAGGTCTCCTACGAGCAGTACTTC. Protein: CASSLGQVSYEQYF.